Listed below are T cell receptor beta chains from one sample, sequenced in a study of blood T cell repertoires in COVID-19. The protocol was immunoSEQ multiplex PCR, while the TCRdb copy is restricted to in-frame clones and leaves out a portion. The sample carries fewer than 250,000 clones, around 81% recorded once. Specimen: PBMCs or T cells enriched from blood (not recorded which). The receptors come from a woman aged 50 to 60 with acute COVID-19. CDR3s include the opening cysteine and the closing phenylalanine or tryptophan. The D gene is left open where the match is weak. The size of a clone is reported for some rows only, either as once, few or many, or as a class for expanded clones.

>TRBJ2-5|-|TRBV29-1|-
TGCAGCGTTGTATCCAGGGTAGAGACCCAGTACTTC
CSVVSRVETQYF
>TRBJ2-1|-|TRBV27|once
TGTGCCAGCAGTTACAGGGAGCACAATGAGCAGTTCTTC
CASSYREHNEQFF
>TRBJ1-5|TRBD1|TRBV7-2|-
TGTGCCAGCAGCTCGAGGACAGGGCGAAATCAGCCCCAGCATTTT
CASSSRTGRNQPQHF
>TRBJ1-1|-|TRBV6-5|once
TGTGCCAGCAGTTCGACGGGCACTGAAGCTTTCTTT
CASSSTGTEAFF
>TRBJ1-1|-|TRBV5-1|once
TGCGCCAGCAGCAGTGAACCGACTCTGAACACTGAAGCTTTCTTT
CASSSEPTLNTEAFF
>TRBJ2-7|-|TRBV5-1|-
TGCGCCAGCAGCTTGTTACCAGGCCAGGCCTCCTACGAGCAGTACTTC
CASSLLPGQASYEQYF
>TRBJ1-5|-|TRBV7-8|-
TGTGCCAGCAGCTTAGCAGGGGCCGGGAGCAATCAGCCCCAGCATTTT
CASSLAGAGSNQPQHF
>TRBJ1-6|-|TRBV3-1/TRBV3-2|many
TGTGCCAGCAGCCAAGAGGGCACGACCCTCCACTTT
CASSQEGTTLHF
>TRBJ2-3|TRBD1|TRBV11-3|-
TGTGCCAGCAGCTTAGATCTTGGAGGACAGGGGGTTCCGGGGACAGATACGCAGTATTTT
CASSLDLGGQGVPGTDTQYF
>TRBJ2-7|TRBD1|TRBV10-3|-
TGTGCCATCAGTGAGTCCACAGGGGCATTAGGCTACGAGCAGTACTTC
CAISESTGALGYEQYF
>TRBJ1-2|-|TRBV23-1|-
TGCGCCAGCAGTTCACGGACAGTCACCTTC
CASSSRTVTF
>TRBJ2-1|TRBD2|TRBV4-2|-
TGTGCCAGCAGCCATCCCCTTGGGCTGCCAACTGGCGGGAGCCCCGCCCCATACAATGAGCAGTTCTTC
CASSHPLGLPTGGSPAPYNEQFF
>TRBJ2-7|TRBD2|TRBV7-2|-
TGTGCCAGCAGACGACTAGCGGGAGCATCCTACGAGCAGTACTTC
CASRRLAGASYEQYF
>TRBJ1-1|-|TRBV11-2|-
TGTGCCAGCAGCCAATTGGGGGCTCAGAACACTGAAGCTTTCTTT
CASSQLGAQNTEAFF
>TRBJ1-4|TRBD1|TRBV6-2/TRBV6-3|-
TGTGCCAGCAGTAACGACAGGGGGATCGTAATTGAAAAACTGTTTTTT
CASSNDRGIVIEKLFF
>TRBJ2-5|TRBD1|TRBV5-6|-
TGTGCCAGCAGCGTCACAGGGGTTGAGACCCAGTACTTC
CASSVTGVETQYF
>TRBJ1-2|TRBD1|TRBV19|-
TGTGCCAGTAGGACGGGACAGGTTCGGACCTTC
CASRTGQVRTF
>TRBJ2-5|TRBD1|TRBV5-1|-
TGCGCCAGCAGCTTCACAGGGGGCGAAGAGACCCAGTACTTC
CASSFTGGEETQYF
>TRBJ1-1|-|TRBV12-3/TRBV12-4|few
TGTGCCAGCAGTGGAGGGTTCACTGAAGCTTTCTTT
CASSGGFTEAFF
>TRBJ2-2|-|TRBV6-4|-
TGTGCCAGCAGTGATCGGGGAAACACCGGGGAGCTGTTTTTT
CASSDRGNTGELFF
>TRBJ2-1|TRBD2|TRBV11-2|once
TGTGCCAGCAGCTTAGATCTTAGTAGCGGGAGCAACAATGAGCAGTTCTTC
CASSLDLSSGSNNEQFF
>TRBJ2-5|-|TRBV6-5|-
TGTGCCAGCAAGGCGGGATCCAAACAAGAGACCCAGTACTTC
CASKAGSKQETQYF
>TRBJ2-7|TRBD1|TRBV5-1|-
TGCGCCAGCAGCCTAGCCGGACAGGGGTTAACCGAGCAGTACTTC
CASSLAGQGLTEQYF
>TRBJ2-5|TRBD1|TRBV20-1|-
TGCAGTGCTAGTGGGGGGACAGGGGGTTCTCACCAAGAGACCCAGTACTTC
CSASGGTGGSHQETQYF
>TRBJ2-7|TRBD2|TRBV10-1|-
TGCGCCAGCCAAAGGACTAGCGGATGCGAGCAGTACTTC
CASQRTSGCEQYF
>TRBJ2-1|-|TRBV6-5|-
TGTGCCAGCAGTACAGGACAGAGCTACAATGAGCAGTTCTTC
CASSTGQSYNEQFF
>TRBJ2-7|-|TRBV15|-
TGTGCCACCGCCCTCGGGGATTCAGGCGAGCAGTACTTC
CATALGDSGEQYF
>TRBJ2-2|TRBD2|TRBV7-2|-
TGTGCCAGCAGCTTAGGACTAGCGACCGGGGAGCTGTTTTTT
CASSLGLATGELFF
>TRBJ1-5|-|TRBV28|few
TGTGCCACCCGATCAGGGTGGGCCAATCAGCCCCAGCATTTT
CATRSGWANQPQHF
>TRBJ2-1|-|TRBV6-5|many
TGTGCCAGCAGTTACCACCCTTCTGCGAGAAATGAGCAGTTCTTC
CASSYHPSARNEQFF
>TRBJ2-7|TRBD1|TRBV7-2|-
TGTGCCAGCAGCTCCTTGGACAGGGCCTCCGAGCAGTACTTC
CASSSLDRASEQYF
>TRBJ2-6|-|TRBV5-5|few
TGTGCCAGCAGCTTGGTGCTATCCGGGGCCAACGTCCTGACTTTC
CASSLVLSGANVLTF
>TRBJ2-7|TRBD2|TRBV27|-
TGTGCCAGCAGTAAGGCCGGGACTAGCGGGAGATACGAGCAGTACTTC
CASSKAGTSGRYEQYF
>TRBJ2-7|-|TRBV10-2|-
TGCGCCAGCAGTGGGGCAGGGTGGTTC
CASSGAGWF
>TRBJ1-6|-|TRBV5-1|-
TGCGCCAGCAGCTTGGTACCAGGGAATGGTAATTCACCCCTCCACTTT
CASSLVPGNGNSPLHF
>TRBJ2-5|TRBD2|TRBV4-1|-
TGCGCCAGCAGCCAAGAAAGAGGTAGCGGGAGCCAGGAGACCCAGTACTTC
CASSQERGSGSQETQYF
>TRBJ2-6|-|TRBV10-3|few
TGTGCCATCAGCCCGCCGGGCTCTGGGGCCAACGTCCTGACTTTC
CAISPPGSGANVLTF
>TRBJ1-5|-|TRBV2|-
TGTGCCAGCAGTGGGGCAGGCAATCAGCCCCAGCATTTT
CASSGAGNQPQHF
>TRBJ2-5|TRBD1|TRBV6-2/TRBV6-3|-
TGTGCCAGCAGTAAGACAGGGGGGCAAGAGACCCAGTACTTC
CASSKTGGQETQYF
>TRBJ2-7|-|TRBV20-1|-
TGCAGTGCTAGTCCTAGCGCCAACGAGCAGTACTTC
CSASPSANEQYF
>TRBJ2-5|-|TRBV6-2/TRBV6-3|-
TGTGCCAGCAGTTACCCCACTCTGGAGACCCAGTACTTC
CASSYPTLETQYF
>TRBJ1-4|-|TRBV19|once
TGTGCCAGTAGTATTCCAGGTTCCCCTGCAACTAATGAAAAACTGTTTTTT
CASSIPGSPATNEKLFF
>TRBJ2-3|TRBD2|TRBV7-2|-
TGTGCCAGCAGCTTTCGAGCGGGAGTTTCAGATACGCAGTATTTT
CASSFRAGVSDTQYF
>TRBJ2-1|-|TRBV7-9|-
TGTGCCAGCAGCTTAGATCTCAGCTCCTACAATGAGCAGTTCTTC
CASSLDLSSYNEQFF
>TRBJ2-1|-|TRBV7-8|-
TGTGCCAGCAGCTTAGCGTTTCTGCGTAATGAGCAGTTCTTC
CASSLAFLRNEQFF
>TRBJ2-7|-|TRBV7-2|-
TGTGCCAGCAGCCCCCGTCTCGGGGGCTACGAGCAGTACTTC
CASSPRLGGYEQYF
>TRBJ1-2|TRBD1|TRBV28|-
TGTGCCAGCAGGACGACAGGGGGCCATGGCTACACCTTC
CASRTTGGHGYTF
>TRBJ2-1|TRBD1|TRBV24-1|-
TGTGCCACCAGTGACCGTGCACCGGGACAGGGAAACAATGAGCAGTTCTTC
CATSDRAPGQGNNEQFF
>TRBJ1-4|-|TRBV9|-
TGTGCCAGCAGCGTAGCCCCCCGGGGAGGGAGCGGAAAACTGTTTTTT
CASSVAPRGGSGKLFF
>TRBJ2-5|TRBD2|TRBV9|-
TGTGCCAGCAGCGGGAAGCTAGCGGGGAGCCGGGAGACCCAGTACTTC
CASSGKLAGSRETQYF
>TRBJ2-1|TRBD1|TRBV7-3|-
TGTGCCAGCAGCTTACTTACAGGGGGCGAGCAGTTCTTC
CASSLLTGGEQFF
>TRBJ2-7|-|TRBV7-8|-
TGTGCCAGCAGCTTAAGCCGGCTAGCAACCTACGAGCAGTACTTC
CASSLSRLATYEQYF
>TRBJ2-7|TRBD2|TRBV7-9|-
TGTGCCAGCAGCTTAGGGACTAGCGGGAGTGCTACCTACGAGCAGTACTTC
CASSLGTSGSATYEQYF
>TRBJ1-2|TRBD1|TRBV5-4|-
TGTGCCAGCAGACGGGACAGCCAATATGGCTACACCTTC
CASRRDSQYGYTF
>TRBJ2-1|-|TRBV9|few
TGTGCCAGCAGTTTGGGGGGGCCTTCCTACAATGAGCAGTTCTTC
CASSLGGPSYNEQFF
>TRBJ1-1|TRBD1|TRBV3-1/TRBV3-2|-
TGTGCCAGCAAGGGACAGATGAACACTGAAGCTTTCTTT
CASKGQMNTEAFF
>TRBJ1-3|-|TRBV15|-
TGTGCCACCAGCACCCATTCTGGAAACACCATATATTTT
CATSTHSGNTIYF
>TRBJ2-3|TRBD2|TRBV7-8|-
TGTGCCAGCAGCTTAGCGGGAGCGGGAGCTGGAGATACGCAGTATTTT
CASSLAGAGAGDTQYF
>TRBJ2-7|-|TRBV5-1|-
TGCGCCAGCAGCTTGGATATAGGACACTCCTACGAGCAGTACTTC
CASSLDIGHSYEQYF